The 20 T cell receptor beta chains below come from one sample, sequenced in a study of Ad26.COV2.S vaccination and SARS-CoV-2 variants. Treatment: some 20 received Ad26.COV2.S at low or high dose, single or two shots; about 5 received placebo; per-sample allocation not given. Specimen acquisition occurred on day 63 following the initial vaccine or placebo injection. The repertoire was sequenced with immunoSEQ multiplex PCR; TCRdb's copy has only in-frame clones and lacks some. The data show about 330,000 clones, roughly 90% seen once. The material sequenced was peripheral blood, taken in a trial of Ad26.COV2.S vaccine versus placebo. The receptor set was obtained from a person between 18 and 59 years old who received the Ad26.COV2.S COVID-19 vaccine or a placebo.

The chain recombines TRBV7-8 with TRBJ1-2; 8 bases map to TRBD1. CDR1 is SGHVS, CDR2 FQNEAQ, per germline. With V trimmed by 4 bases and J by 8 bases, 18 bases remained unmatched. The CDR3 has 17 amino acids. The CDR3: CASSSHAATDRAQGYTF. CDR3 nucleotide sequence: TGTGCCAGCAGCTCTCACGCCGCAACGGACAGGGCCCAGGGCTACACCTTC.

The rearrangement uses TRBV5-1 and TRBJ1-1; the match to TRBD1 covers 7 bases. Germline V CDR1 and CDR2: SGHRS, YFSETQ. The V and J ends lost 4 bases and 6 bases, in that order; junction bases with no gene match: 6. The CDR3 extends over 13 amino acids. For the CDR3, the DNA is TGCGCCAGCAGCCTATACAGGGGCGCTGAAGCTTTCTTT. Translated, it gives CASSLYRGAEAFF.

The chain has TRBV6-5 and TRBJ1-1; D is uncertain. The CDR3 is 13 residues long. Germline V gene sequence: CDR1 MNHEY, CDR2 SVGAGI. With 4 bases removed from V and 5 bases from J, the gap between germline ends came to 11 bases. The CDR3 region is CASSFLGRTEAFF. As DNA, the CDR3 is TGTGCCAGCAGTTTCTTGGGTAGGACTGAAGCTTTCTTT.

The rearrangement links TRBV6-1 to TRBJ1-2, with D unclear. Trimming cost V 1 base and J 8 bases, with 14 bases left between them. In germline, CDR1 is MNHNS, CDR2 SASEGT. The CDR3 is made up of 14 amino acids. The CDR3 protein is CASSEDEVLTGYTF. For the CDR3, the DNA is TGTGCCAGCAGTGAAGATGAGGTTCTCACGGGCTACACCTTC.

V and J are TRBV10-3 and TRBJ1-1; tentatively, D is TRBD1 (5 bases). V was trimmed by 6 bases and J by 4 bases, leaving 12 bases between them. Germline V lookup: CDR1 ENHRY, CDR2 SYGVKD. The length of the CDR3 is 13 residues. CDR3: CAISSREGTEAFF. The CDR3, as DNA: TGTGCCATCAGCTCCAGGGAGGGCACTGAAGCTTTCTTT.

CDR3 sequence reads: CASSAETGGQADTQYF. The CDR3 DNA sequence: TGTGCCAGCAGCGCGGAAACGGGGGGGCAGGCAGATACGCAGTATTTT. The chain uses TRBV9 and TRBJ2-3, with 8 nucleotides matching TRBD2. This CDR3 comprises 16 residues. After removal of 3 bases from V and 4 bases from J, the junction contained 10 bases not matched to a gene. Germline V gene lookup returns CDR1 SGDLS and CDR2 YYNGEE.

The gene calls are TRBV6-6 and TRBJ2-7; a possible D gene is TRBD2 (6 bases). CDR3 length: 16 residues. The V end was cut by 1 base, the J end by 3 bases, with 16 bases between. Germline V gene data show CDR1 as MNHNY and CDR2 as SVGAGI (reference sequence). The CDR3 loop is CASSYLAGRTYYEQYF. The DNA for the CDR3 is TGTGCCAGCAGTTACTTGGCAGGGAGGACCTACTACGAGCAGTACTTC.

The chain carries TRBV11-3 and TRBJ1-2, with D possibly TRBD1 on 6 matching bases. Germline CDR1 reads SGHNT; CDR2 reads YENEEA. V was trimmed by 2 bases and J by 2 bases, leaving 6 bases between them. The CDR3 has 13 amino acids. CDR3 in amino acids: CASSLQGNYGYTF. For the CDR3, the DNA is TGTGCCAGCAGCTTACAGGGGAACTATGGCTACACCTTC.

The gene calls are TRBV19 and TRBJ1-2; no clear D. From germline, CDR1 is LNHDA and CDR2 SQIVND (reference sequence). V was shortened by 0 bases and J by 4 bases, with 15 bases between the two germline ends. The CDR3 covers 16 residues. CDR3 protein: CASSIDLLSSAYGYTF. DNA for the CDR3: TGTGCCAGTAGTATAGATCTACTGAGCTCGGCCTATGGCTACACCTTC.

This clone was observed once. This chain joins TRBV5-1 and TRBJ2-1, with 7 bases lining up with TRBD2. This CDR3 region has 15 residues. Germline CDR1 SGHRS, CDR2 YFSETQ. V gave up 5 bases and J gave up 4 bases; unmatched junction bases: 9. The CDR3 reads CASSIGLVGYNEQFF. DNA for the CDR3: TGCGCCAGCAGTATCGGACTAGTTGGTTACAATGAGCAGTTCTTC. Full variable domain (remainder filled in from reference TRBV5-1 and TRBJ2-1): KAGVTQTPRYLIKTRGQQVTLSCSPISGHRSVSWYQQTPGQGLQFLFEYFSETQRNKGNFPGRFSGRQFSNSRSEMNVSTLELGDSALYLCASSIGLVGYNEQFFGPGTRLTVL.

The chain recombines TRBV5-1 with TRBJ2-1; 8 positions agree with TRBD2. This CDR3 region has 16 residues. V dropped 4 bases and J dropped 6; count of bases not matched to a gene: 12. Germline CDR1 is SGHRS and CDR2 is YFSETQ. CDR3 DNA sequence: TGCGCCAGCAGCATTGCATCGGGACTAGGTGCCAATGAGCAGTTCTTC. Its translation is CASSIASGLGANEQFF.

The chain employs TRBV5-1 and TRBJ1-2; 8 bases match TRBD1. With 0 bases clipped from V and 5 bases from J, the junction kept 6 bases outside the gene matches. Germline loops: CDR1 SGHRS, CDR2 YFSETQ. This CDR3 is 15 amino acids long. The CDR3 loop reads CASSLVAGGQYGYTF. CDR3 coding DNA: TGCGCCAGCAGCTTGGTGGCAGGGGGCCAATATGGCTACACCTTC.

This clone was seen more than once but under ten times. This chain uses TRBV19 with TRBJ2-6; 11 nucleotides align to TRBD1. The CDR3 is made up of 17 amino acids. V shed 3 bases and J 1 base; nucleotides not matched to a gene: 2. Per the germline V gene, CDR1 is LNHDA and CDR2 is SQIVND (reference sequence). The CDR3 region has the DNA TGTGCCAGTAGTATCGGACAGGGGGCGTCTGGGGCCAACGTCCTGACTTTC. Translating gives CASSIGQGASGANVLTF.

The chain couples TRBV27 to TRBJ2-7; D is ambiguous. V was cut by 5 bases and J by 0 bases, with 8 bases left in between. The CDR3 length is 13 residues. Germline V gives CDR1 MNHEY, CDR2 SMNVEV (reference sequence). CDR3 sequence (DNA): TGTGCCAGCAGTCCGGCGGTCTCCTACGAGCAGTACTTC. Translating it yields CASSPAVSYEQYF.

The J gene is TRBJ2-7, the V gene TRBV6-1, with unresolved D. This CDR3 is built from 11 residues. The germline gives CDR1 MNHNS, CDR2 SASEGT. The germline V and J ends were trimmed by 1 base and 6 bases, with 4 bases remaining between them. This chain's CDR3 is CASSEVVEQYF. The CDR3 bases are TGTGCCAGCAGTGAAGTTGTCGAGCAGTACTTC.

The V gene is TRBV18, the J gene TRBJ2-5; 8 nucleotides agree with TRBD2. V was pared by 0 bases and J by 2 bases, with 11 bases of the junction left unmatched. CDR1 KGHSH and CDR2 LQKENI come from the germline V gene. This CDR3 contains 18 residues. CDR3 amino acids: CASSPPGTGGLVQETQYF. CDR3 DNA sequence: TGTGCCAGCTCACCACCGGGGACTGGGGGACTAGTGCAAGAGACCCAGTACTTC.

Remarks on this clone: Within the sample, other DNA sequences also encode this same CDR3. This chain connects TRBV18 to TRBJ1-1; a weak D match, TRBD1 (5 bases). The CDR3 sequence is 13 residues long. CDR1 is KGHSH, CDR2 LQKENI, per germline. V lost 3 bases to trimming and J lost 5 bases, with 10 bases between them. The CDR3 DNA sequence: TGTGCCAGCTCACCGGGGGAGGGAACTGAAGCTTTCTTT. This translates into CASSPGEGTEAFF.

This chain connects TRBV5-5 to TRBJ2-1; 7 bases line up with TRBD2. There are 15 residues in the CDR3. V lost 3 bases, J lost 5 bases, and 8 bases stayed unmatched. Per germline, CDR1 SGHKS and CDR2 YYEKEE (reference sequence). The CDR3 DNA reads as TGTGCCAGCAGCTCATGGGCGGGAGTCAACAATGAGCAGTTCTTC. This encodes CASSSWAGVNNEQFF.

The chain has TRBV12-5 and TRBJ1-2; D remains ambiguous. The CDR3 runs to 15 residues. V was cut by 6 bases and J by 4 bases, with 18 bases left in between. Germline CDR1 is LGHNT and CDR2 is FRNRAP. The chain's CDR3 is CASGPPGGYLYGYTF. The DNA of the CDR3 is TGTGCTAGTGGGCCCCCCGGCGGGTACCTCTATGGCTACACCTTC.

The gene calls are TRBV30 and TRBJ1-1; D unclear. The germline V gene encodes CDR1 GTSNPN and CDR2 SVGIG (reference sequence). With 5 bases removed from V and 0 bases from J, the gap between germline ends came to 7 bases. The length of the CDR3 is 12 residues. The CDR3 DNA is TGTGCCTGGGATAATATGAACACTGAAGCTTTCTTT. Its translation: CAWDNMNTEAFF.